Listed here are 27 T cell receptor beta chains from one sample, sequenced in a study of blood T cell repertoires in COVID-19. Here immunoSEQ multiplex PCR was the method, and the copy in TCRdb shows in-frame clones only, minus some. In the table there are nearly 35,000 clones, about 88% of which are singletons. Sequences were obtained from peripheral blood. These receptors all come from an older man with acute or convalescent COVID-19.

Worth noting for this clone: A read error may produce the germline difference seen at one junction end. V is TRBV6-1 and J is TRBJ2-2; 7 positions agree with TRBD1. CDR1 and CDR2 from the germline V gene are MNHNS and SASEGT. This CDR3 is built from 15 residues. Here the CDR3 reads CASREGTANTGELFF. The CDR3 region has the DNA TGTGCCAGCAGAGAAGGGACAGCGAACACCGGGGAGCTGTTTTTT.

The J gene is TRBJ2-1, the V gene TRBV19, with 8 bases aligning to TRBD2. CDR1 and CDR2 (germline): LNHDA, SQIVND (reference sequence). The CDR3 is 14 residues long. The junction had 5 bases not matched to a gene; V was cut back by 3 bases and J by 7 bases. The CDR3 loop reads CASSMGLVGNEQFF. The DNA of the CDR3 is TGTGCCAGTAGTATGGGACTAGTAGGAAATGAGCAGTTCTTC.

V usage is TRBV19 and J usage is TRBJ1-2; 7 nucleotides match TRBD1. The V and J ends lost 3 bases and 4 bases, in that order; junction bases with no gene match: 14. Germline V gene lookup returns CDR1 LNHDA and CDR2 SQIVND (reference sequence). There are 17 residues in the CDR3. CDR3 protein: CASSMAVGQVAIYGYTF. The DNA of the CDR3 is TGTGCCAGTAGTATGGCCGTAGGACAGGTCGCGATCTATGGCTACACCTTC.

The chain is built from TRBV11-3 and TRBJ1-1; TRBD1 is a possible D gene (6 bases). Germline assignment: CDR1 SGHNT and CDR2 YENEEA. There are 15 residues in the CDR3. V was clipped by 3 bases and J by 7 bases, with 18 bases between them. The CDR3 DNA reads TGTGCCAGCAGCTTTGGGAGGGGGGGGATCGATGAAGCTTTCTTT. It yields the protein CASSFGRGGIDEAFF.

The DNA of the CDR3 is TGCGCCAGCAGCCAAGACCAAGGAGGCCCAGATACGCAGTATTTT. This gives the protein CASSQDQGGPDTQYF. This rearrangement joins TRBV4-3 to TRBJ2-3, with D possibly TRBD2 on 5 matching bases. The CDR3 is made up of 15 amino acids. Germline V gene lookup returns CDR1 LGHNA and CDR2 YSLEER. V was cut by 0 bases and J by 4 bases, with 11 bases left in between.

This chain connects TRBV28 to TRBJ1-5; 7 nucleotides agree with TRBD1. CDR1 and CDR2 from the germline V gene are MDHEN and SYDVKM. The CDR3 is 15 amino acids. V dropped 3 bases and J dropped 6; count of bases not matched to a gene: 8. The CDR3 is CASSFRAGGRQPQHF. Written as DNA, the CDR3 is TGTGCCAGCAGTTTCAGGGCAGGGGGTCGTCAGCCCCAGCATTTT.

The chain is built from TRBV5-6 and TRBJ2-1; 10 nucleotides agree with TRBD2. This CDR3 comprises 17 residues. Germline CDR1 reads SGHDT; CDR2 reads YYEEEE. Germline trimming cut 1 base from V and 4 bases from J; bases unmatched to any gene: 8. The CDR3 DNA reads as TGTGCCAGCAGCTTGAGGTTAGCGGGAGGCCGATACAATGAGCAGTTCTTC. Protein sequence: CASSLRLAGGRYNEQFF.

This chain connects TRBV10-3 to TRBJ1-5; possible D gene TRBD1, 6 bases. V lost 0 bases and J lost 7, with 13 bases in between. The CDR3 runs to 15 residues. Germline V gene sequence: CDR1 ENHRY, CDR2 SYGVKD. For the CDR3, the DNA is TGTGCCATCAGTGAGTCGGGCGAGGGGGGGCAGCCCCAGCATTTT. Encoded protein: CAISESGEGGQPQHF.

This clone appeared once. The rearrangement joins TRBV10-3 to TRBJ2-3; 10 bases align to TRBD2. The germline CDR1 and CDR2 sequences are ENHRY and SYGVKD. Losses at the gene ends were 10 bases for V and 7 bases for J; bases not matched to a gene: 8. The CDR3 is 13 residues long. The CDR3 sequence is CATTGTSDHTQYF. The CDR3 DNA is TGTGCCACCACCGGGACTAGCGACCATACGCAGTATTTT.

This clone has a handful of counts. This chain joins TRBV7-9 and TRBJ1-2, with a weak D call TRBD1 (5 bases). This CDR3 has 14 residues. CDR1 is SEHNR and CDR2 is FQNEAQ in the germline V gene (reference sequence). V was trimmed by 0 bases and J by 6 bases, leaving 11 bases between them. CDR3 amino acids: CASSLAGLWDGYTF. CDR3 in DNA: TGTGCCAGCAGCTTAGCGGGGCTTTGGGATGGCTACACCTTC.

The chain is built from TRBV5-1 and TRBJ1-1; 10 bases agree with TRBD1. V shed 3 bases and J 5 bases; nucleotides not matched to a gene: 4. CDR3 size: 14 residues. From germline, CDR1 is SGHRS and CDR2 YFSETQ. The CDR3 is CASSWGQGRTEAFF. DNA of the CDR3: TGCGCCAGCAGCTGGGGACAGGGGAGAACTGAAGCTTTCTTT. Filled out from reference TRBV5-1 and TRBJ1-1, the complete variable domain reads KAGVTQTPRYLIKTRGQQVTLSCSPISGHRSVSWYQQTPGQGLQFLFEYFSETQRNKGNFPGRFSGRQFSNSRSEMNVSTLELGDSALYLCASSWGQGRTEAFFGQGTRLTVV.

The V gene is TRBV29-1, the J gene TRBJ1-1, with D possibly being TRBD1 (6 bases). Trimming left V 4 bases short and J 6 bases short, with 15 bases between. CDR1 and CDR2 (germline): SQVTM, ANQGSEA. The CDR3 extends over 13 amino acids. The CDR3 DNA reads TGCAGCGTTGTGCATGGAGGGGGGGCTGAAGCTTTCTTT. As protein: CSVVHGGGAEAFF.

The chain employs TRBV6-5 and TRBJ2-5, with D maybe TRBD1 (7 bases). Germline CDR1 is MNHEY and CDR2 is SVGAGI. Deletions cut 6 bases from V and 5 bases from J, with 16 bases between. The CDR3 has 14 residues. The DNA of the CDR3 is TGTGCCAGCAGCGATCTACAGGGGAGGGAGACCCAGTACTTC. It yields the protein CASSDLQGRETQYF.

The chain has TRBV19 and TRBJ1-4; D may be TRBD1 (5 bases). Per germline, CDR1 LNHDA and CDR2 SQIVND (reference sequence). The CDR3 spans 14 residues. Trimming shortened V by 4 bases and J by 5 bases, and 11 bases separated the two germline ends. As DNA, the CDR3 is TGTGCCAGTAGTAGAGACAGCGGGAATGAAAAACTGTTTTTT. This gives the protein CASSRDSGNEKLFF.

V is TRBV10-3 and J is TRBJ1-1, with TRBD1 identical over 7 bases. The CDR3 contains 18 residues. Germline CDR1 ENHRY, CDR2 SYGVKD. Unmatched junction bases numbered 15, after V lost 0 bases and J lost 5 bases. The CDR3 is CAISESTLGQGERTEAFF. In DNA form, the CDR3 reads TGTGCCATCAGTGAGTCGACTCTGGGGCAGGGGGAAAGGACTGAAGCTTTCTTT.

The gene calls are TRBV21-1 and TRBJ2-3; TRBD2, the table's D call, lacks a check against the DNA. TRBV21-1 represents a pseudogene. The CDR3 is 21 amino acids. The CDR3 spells CASSKGGSGAVTSGSTDTQYF. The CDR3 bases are TGTGCCAGCAGCAAAGGGGGGTCAGGGGCTGTCACTAGCGGTAGCACAGATACGCAGTATTTT.

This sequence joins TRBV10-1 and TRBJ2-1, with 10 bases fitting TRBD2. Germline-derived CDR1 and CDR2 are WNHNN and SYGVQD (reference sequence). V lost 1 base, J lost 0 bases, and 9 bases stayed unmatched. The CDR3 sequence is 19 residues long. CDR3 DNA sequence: TGCGCCAGCAGTGAGTGGGGTAGCGGGGGGCAAAGCTCCTACAATGAGCAGTTCTTC. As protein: CASSEWGSGGQSSYNEQFF.

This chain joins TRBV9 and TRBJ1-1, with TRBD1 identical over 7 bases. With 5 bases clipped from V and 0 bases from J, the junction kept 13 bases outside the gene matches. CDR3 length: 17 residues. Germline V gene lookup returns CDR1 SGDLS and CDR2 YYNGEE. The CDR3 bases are TGTGCCAGCAGAGGCCAGGGGACAGACCCAATGAACACTGAAGCTTTCTTT. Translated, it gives CASRGQGTDPMNTEAFF.

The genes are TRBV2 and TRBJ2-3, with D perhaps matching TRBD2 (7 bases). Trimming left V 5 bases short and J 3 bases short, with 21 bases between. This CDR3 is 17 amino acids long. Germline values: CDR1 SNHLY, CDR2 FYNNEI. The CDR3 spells CASSFAARGADTDTQYF. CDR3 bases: TGTGCCAGCAGTTTTGCCGCTCGGGGGGCAGATACAGATACGCAGTATTTT. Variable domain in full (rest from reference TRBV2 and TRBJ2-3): EPEVTQTPSHQVTQMGQEVILRCVPISNHLYFYWYRQILGQKVEFLVSFYNNEISEKSEIFDDQFSVERPDGSNFTLKIRSTKLEDSAMYFCASSFAARGADTDTQYFGPGTRLTVL.

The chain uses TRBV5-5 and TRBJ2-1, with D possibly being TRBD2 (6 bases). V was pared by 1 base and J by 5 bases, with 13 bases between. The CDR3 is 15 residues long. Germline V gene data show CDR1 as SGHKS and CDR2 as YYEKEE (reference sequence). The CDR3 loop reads CASSLREASNNEQFF. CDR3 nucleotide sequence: TGTGCCAGCAGCTTGAGGGAGGCGAGTAACAATGAGCAGTTCTTC.

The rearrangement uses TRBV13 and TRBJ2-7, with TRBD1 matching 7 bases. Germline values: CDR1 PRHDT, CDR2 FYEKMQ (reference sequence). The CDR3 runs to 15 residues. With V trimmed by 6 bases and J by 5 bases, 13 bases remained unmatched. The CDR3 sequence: CASSTPETGFHEQYF. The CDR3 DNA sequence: TGTGCCAGCAGTACCCCCGAGACAGGGTTCCACGAGCAGTACTTC.

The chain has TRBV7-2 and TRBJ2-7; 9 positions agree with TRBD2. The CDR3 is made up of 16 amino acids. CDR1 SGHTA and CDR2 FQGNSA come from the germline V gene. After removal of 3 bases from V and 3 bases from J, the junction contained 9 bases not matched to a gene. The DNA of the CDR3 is TGTGCCAGCAGCTTGCCAGCGGGGGGCGGGTACTACGAGCAGTACTTC. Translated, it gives CASSLPAGGGYYEQYF.

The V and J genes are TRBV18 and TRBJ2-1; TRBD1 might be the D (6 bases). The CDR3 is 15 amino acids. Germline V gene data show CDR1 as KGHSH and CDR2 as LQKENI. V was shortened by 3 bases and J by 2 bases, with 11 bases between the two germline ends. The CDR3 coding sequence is TGTGCCAGCTCACCTCAGGGGTCTACCTACAATGAGCAGTTCTTC. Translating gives CASSPQGSTYNEQFF.

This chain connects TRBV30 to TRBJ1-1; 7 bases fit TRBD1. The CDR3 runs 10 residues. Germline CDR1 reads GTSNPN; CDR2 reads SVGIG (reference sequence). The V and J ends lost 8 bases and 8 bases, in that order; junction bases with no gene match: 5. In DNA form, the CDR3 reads TGTGCCGGATGGGACAGAGAAGCTTTCTTT. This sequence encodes CAGWDREAFF.

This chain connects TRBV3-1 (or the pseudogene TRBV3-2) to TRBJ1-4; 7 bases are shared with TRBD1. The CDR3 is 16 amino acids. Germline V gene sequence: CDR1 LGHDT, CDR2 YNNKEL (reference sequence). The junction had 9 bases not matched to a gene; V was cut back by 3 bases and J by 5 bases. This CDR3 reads CASSQGKTGTNEKLFF. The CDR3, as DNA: TGTGCCAGCAGCCAGGGTAAGACAGGGACGAATGAAAAACTGTTTTTT.

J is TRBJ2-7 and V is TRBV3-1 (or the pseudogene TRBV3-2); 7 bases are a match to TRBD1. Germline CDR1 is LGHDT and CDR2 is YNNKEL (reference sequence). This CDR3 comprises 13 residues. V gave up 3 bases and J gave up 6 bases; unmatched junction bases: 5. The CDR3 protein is CASSHGTALEQYF. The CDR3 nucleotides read TGTGCCAGCAGCCACGGGACAGCTCTCGAGCAGTACTTC.

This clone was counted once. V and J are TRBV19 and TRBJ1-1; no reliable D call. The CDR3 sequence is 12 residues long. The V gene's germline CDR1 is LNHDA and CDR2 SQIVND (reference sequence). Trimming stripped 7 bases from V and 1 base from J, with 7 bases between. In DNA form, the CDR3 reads TGTGCCAGTACCTACGGGAACACTGAAGCTTTCTTT. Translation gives CASTYGNTEAFF.